These 28 T cell receptor beta chains came from one sample sequenced in a study of cytomegalovirus exposure and HLA in healthy donors. Both 60 Vbeta primers and 13 Jbeta primers went into the PCR. The data were produced by immunoSEQ multiplex PCR, yet TCRdb's version contains in-frame clones alone and is incomplete. The table includes 150,000 to 200,000 clones, 70% to 90% detected once. Input material: PBMCs. The receptor set was obtained from a woman aged 18-29 years in good health and CMV-seronegative.

The chain carries TRBV29-1 and TRBJ2-3, with 8 bases matching TRBD2. CDR3 length: 13 amino acids. V was clipped by 5 bases and J by 5 bases; unmatched bases: 6. Germline V gives CDR1 SQVTM, CDR2 ANQGSEA. The CDR3 DNA sequence: TGCAGCGTTCCCGGGGGGGAAAGAGATACGCAGTATTTT. Protein product: CSVPGGERDTQYF.

This chain links TRBV9 with TRBJ2-7; 7 bases are a match to TRBD1. The CDR3 runs to 16 residues. V lost 3 bases to trimming and J lost 0 bases; unmatched junction nucleotides: 9. Germline CDR1 SGDLS, CDR2 YYNGEE. The CDR3 nucleotides read TGTGCCAGCAGCGACTCCGGGACAGACCCCTCCTACGAGCAGTACTTC. Its protein is CASSDSGTDPSYEQYF.

CDR3 loop: CASSLKLQQRGGMSGELFF. In DNA form, the CDR3 reads TGCGCCAGCAGCTTGAAATTGCAGCAGCGGGGGGGCATGTCCGGGGAGCTGTTTTTT. The rearrangement links TRBV5-1 to TRBJ2-2; TRBD2 matches 10 bases. Trimming removed 1 base from V and 6 bases from J; junction bases left unmatched: 15. The V gene's germline CDR1 is SGHRS and CDR2 YFSETQ. The CDR3 totals 19 residues.

This clone turned up a few times. The rearrangement links TRBV5-1 to TRBJ1-1; 8 bases agree with TRBD1. J lost 2 bases, V lost 5 bases, and 5 bases had no gene match. Per germline, CDR1 SGHRS and CDR2 YFSETQ. The length of the CDR3 is 14 residues. The CDR3 spells CASRSGQGNTEAFF. DNA for the CDR3: TGCGCCAGCAGGTCAGGACAGGGAAACACTGAAGCTTTCTTT.

The chain employs TRBV7-9 and TRBJ2-7; TRBD2 agrees at 7 bases. The CDR3 has 15 amino acids. Trimming at V came to 6 bases and at J to 0 bases, leaving 8 bases not matched to a gene. Germline V gene sequence: CDR1 SEHNR, CDR2 FQNEAQ (reference sequence). The CDR3 bases are TGTGCCAGCAGACCTTCTAGCGGCGCCTCCTACGAGCAGTACTTC. Its protein is CASRPSSGASYEQYF. Complete variable domain (other parts from reference TRBV7-9 and TRBJ2-7): DTGVSQNPRHKITKRGQNVTFRCDPISEHNRLYWYRQTLGQGPEFLTYFQNEAQLEKSRLLSDRFSAERPKGSFSTLEIQRTEQGDSAMYLCASRPSSGASYEQYFGPGTRLTVT.

This chain uses TRBV4-1 with TRBJ2-4; possible D gene TRBD2, 6 bases. The ends were cut back, 0 bases at V and 6 bases at J, with 21 bases in the middle. This CDR3 is built from 18 residues. Germline V gene data show CDR1 as MGHRA and CDR2 as YSYEKL. The CDR3 region is CASSQDSGESSVANIQYF. The CDR3 DNA reads TGCGCCAGCAGCCAAGATTCGGGGGAGTCTAGCGTGGCAAACATTCAGTACTTC.

This sequence joins TRBV5-8 and TRBJ1-4, with D hard to call. The CDR3 is 16 residues long. The germline gives CDR1 SGHTS, CDR2 YDEGEE. Trimming removed 1 base at V and 0 bases at J, with 10 bases between. CDR3 nucleotide sequence: TGTGCCAGCAGCTTGTCTGTTCCCCCAACTAATGAAAAACTGTTTTTT. Translation: CASSLSVPPTNEKLFF. The full variable domain, its missing parts supplied by reference TRBV5-8 and TRBJ1-4, is EAGVTQSPTHLIKTRGQQATLRCSPISGHTSVYWYQQALGLGLQFLLWYDEGEERNRGNFPPRFSGRQFPNYSSELNVNALELEDSALYLCASSLSVPPTNEKLFFGSGTQLSVL.

The chain couples TRBV30 to TRBJ1-2, with D tentatively TRBD1 (5 bases). Germline lookup yields CDR1 GTSNPN and CDR2 SVGIG (reference sequence). Trimming left V 5 bases short and J 6 bases short, with 16 bases between. There are 13 residues in the CDR3. CDR3 residues: CAWALTAFNGYTF. The CDR3 DNA sequence: TGTGCCTGGGCCCTGACAGCATTTAATGGCTACACCTTC.

The genes are TRBV2 and TRBJ1-1; 7 bases fit TRBD1. Germline V gene sequence: CDR1 SNHLY, CDR2 FYNNEI. Trimming removed 6 bases from V and 1 base from J; junction bases left unmatched: 8. This CDR3 has 15 amino acids. The CDR3 DNA reads as TGTGCCAGCAGGCGACAGGGCCTTGGGAACACTGAAGCTTTCTTT. Its translation: CASRRQGLGNTEAFF.

The V gene is TRBV6-4, the J gene TRBJ2-1; 9 bases align to TRBD2. This CDR3 comprises 15 residues. Germline CDR1 is MRHNA and CDR2 is SNTAGT. V gave up 4 bases and J gave up 8 bases; unmatched junction bases: 9. The CDR3 here is CASSGESGGSDEQFF. The CDR3 DNA follows: TGTGCCAGCAGTGGGGAAAGCGGGGGGTCCGATGAGCAGTTCTTC.

V gene TRBV6-4 combines with J gene TRBJ2-1, with D tentatively TRBD2 (6 bases). The CDR3 length is 12 residues. Germline CDR1 reads MRHNA; CDR2 reads SNTAGT. Trimming shortened V by 2 bases and J by 10 bases, and 9 bases separated the two germline ends. CDR3: CASSDPGDEQFF. The CDR3 DNA follows: TGTGCCAGCAGTGACCCGGGGGACGAGCAGTTCTTC.

CDR3 in DNA: TGTGCCAGCTCACGTGGGGGGGGTGGCGAGCAGTACTTC. The encoded protein is CASSRGGGGEQYF. The V and J genes are TRBV18 and TRBJ2-7; TRBD2 aligns across 7 bases. Per the germline V gene, CDR1 is KGHSH and CDR2 is LQKENI. The CDR3 has 13 amino acids. Trimming at V came to 4 bases and at J to 6 bases, leaving 6 bases not matched to a gene.

The CDR3, as DNA: TGTGCCAGCAGCTTGGTCCCAGGGAACACTGAAGCTTTCTTT. It translates to CASSLVPGNTEAFF. The V call is TRBV5-4, the J call TRBJ1-1; D is unclear. Trimming stripped 0 bases from V and 1 base from J, with 7 bases between. The CDR3 consists of 14 residues. CDR1 is SGHNT and CDR2 is YYREEE in the germline V gene (reference sequence).

This clone turned up a few times. The chain joins TRBV6-5 to TRBJ1-2, with 8 positions matching TRBD1. This CDR3 contains 14 residues. Germline CDR1 and CDR2: MNHEY and SVGAGI. V dropped 5 bases and J dropped 4; count of bases not matched to a gene: 6. CDR3 residues: CASSPDRGSYGYTF. Here the CDR3 DNA reads TGTGCCAGCAGTCCAGACAGGGGAAGCTATGGCTACACCTTC.

The V and J genes are TRBV15 and TRBJ1-1; D might be TRBD1 (5 bases). CDR1 and CDR2 (germline): LNHNV, YYDKDF (reference sequence). This CDR3 region has 17 residues. The V end lost 0 bases, the J end lost 0 bases, and 14 bases lay between the germline ends. The CDR3 bases are TGTGCCACCAGCAGAGATGAGTGGGGGGGGATGAACACTGAAGCTTTCTTT. As protein: CATSRDEWGGMNTEAFF.

The V call is TRBV5-1, the J call TRBJ2-7, with D unclear. The CDR3 covers 15 residues. V lost 4 bases to trimming and J lost 1 base, with 15 bases between them. CDR1 SGHRS and CDR2 YFSETQ come from the germline V gene. CDR3 residues: CASSRSQLTSYEQYF. CDR3 nucleotide sequence: TGCGCCAGCAGCCGCTCTCAATTAACATCCTACGAGCAGTACTTC. Full variable domain (missing parts from reference TRBV5-1 and TRBJ2-7): KAGVTQTPRYLIKTRGQQVTLSCSPISGHRSVSWYQQTPGQGLQFLFEYFSETQRNKGNFPGRFSGRQFSNSRSEMNVSTLELGDSALYLCASSRSQLTSYEQYFGPGTRLTVT.

The J gene is TRBJ1-4, the V gene TRBV28; D call uncertain. The V gene's germline CDR1 is MDHEN and CDR2 SYDVKM. The CDR3 spans 13 residues. Trimming stripped 6 bases from V and 6 bases from J, with 11 bases between. The CDR3 loop reads CASRREGDEKLFF. Written as DNA, the CDR3 is TGTGCCAGCAGAAGGGAGGGTGATGAAAAACTGTTTTTT.

The rearrangement links TRBV15 to TRBJ2-3, with 7 nucleotides matching TRBD1. J gave up 0 bases and V 3 bases, and 6 bases lay outside the gene matches. Germline CDR1 LNHNV, CDR2 YYDKDF (reference sequence). The CDR3 is made up of 16 amino acids. The CDR3 bases are TGTGCCACCAGCAGCCACCCAGGGGGTAGCACAGATACGCAGTATTTT. Amino acids: CATSSHPGGSTDTQYF. Using reference TRBV15 and TRBJ2-3 for the parts outside the CDR3, the full variable domain is DAMVIQNPRYQVTQFGKPVTLSCSQTLNHNVMYWYQQKSSQAPKLLFHYYDKDFNNEADTPDNFQSRRPNTSFCFLDIRSPGLGDTAMYLCATSSHPGGSTDTQYFGPGTRLTVL.

This rearrangement joins TRBV11-2 to TRBJ1-2; the D gene is possibly TRBD1 (5 bases). Germline CDR1 and CDR2: SGHAT and FQNNGV. The CDR3 has 13 residues. V lost 5 bases to trimming and J lost 4 bases, with 11 bases between them. CDR3 DNA: TGTGCCAGCAGCCAGGGCGGCGGCTATGGCTACACCTTC. Residues: CASSQGGGYGYTF.

The chain combines TRBV21-1 with TRBJ1-6; TRBD1 is the table's D call and was not checked against the DNA. TRBV21-1 has pseudogene status. CDR3 size: 18 residues. CDR3 region: CASSKDRGVLSYNSPLHF. The CDR3 DNA sequence: TGTGCCAGCAGCAAGGACAGGGGGGTACTATCCTATAATTCACCCCTCCACTTT.

This clone appeared a few times. This sequence joins TRBV6-1 and TRBJ2-1; TRBD2 agrees at 9 bases. This CDR3 region has 14 residues. V lost 7 bases and J lost 8; bases outside the gene matches: 9. Germline CDR1 and CDR2: MNHNS and SASEGT. In DNA form, the CDR3 reads TGTGCCAGCACCTCCGGGACTAGCATACATGAGCAGTTCTTC. Its protein is CASTSGTSIHEQFF.

The chain joins TRBV11-1 to TRBJ2-3; 7 positions agree with TRBD1. Germline V gene sequence: CDR1 SGHAT, CDR2 FQDESV (reference sequence). V lost 6 bases and J lost 3; bases outside the gene matches: 3. This CDR3 contains 13 residues. CDR3 loop: CASRQQGTDTQYF. The CDR3 DNA is TGTGCCAGCAGGCAACAGGGGACAGATACGCAGTATTTT.

This clone is a singleton in its sample. This sequence joins TRBV5-6 and TRBJ2-1; D ambiguous. CDR3 size: 13 residues. From germline, CDR1 is SGHDT and CDR2 YYEEEE. Between the trimmed V and J ends, which lost 6 bases and 8 bases, there was a span of 15 bases. CDR3 amino acids: CASTQDSGHEQFF. For the CDR3, the DNA is TGTGCCAGCACCCAAGACTCCGGCCATGAGCAGTTCTTC.

The V and J genes are TRBV19 and TRBJ2-1; D might be TRBD2 (6 bases). Germline V gene data show CDR1 as LNHDA and CDR2 as SQIVND (reference sequence). This CDR3 has 17 amino acids. Between the trimmed V and J ends, which lost 2 bases and 0 bases, there was a span of 14 bases. The CDR3 protein is CASSISPGDVSYNEQFF. For the CDR3, the DNA is TGTGCCAGTAGTATATCTCCGGGAGATGTCTCCTACAATGAGCAGTTCTTC.

The chain uses TRBV2 and TRBJ1-6; possibly TRBD1 for D (6 bases). CDR1 and CDR2 from the germline V gene are SNHLY and FYNNEI. The V and J ends lost 3 bases and 8 bases respectively, with 14 bases between them. This CDR3 has 15 residues. CDR3 in amino acids: CASSDGGGRDSPLHF. CDR3 bases: TGTGCCAGCAGTGACGGCGGGGGCAGGGATTCACCCCTCCACTTT.

This sequence joins TRBV19 and TRBJ2-2; D is unclear. CDR3 size: 15 residues. The V end was cut by 7 bases, the J end by 1 base, with 13 bases between. CDR1 LNHDA and CDR2 SQIVND come from the germline V gene (reference sequence). The CDR3, as DNA: TGTGCCAGTAAAAAGTTTGGCGGGAACACCGGGGAGCTGTTTTTT. Translating it yields CASKKFGGNTGELFF.

The chain employs TRBV10-2 and TRBJ1-1; D gene ambiguous. Germline V gene lookup returns CDR1 WSHSY and CDR2 SAAADI. Trimming shortened V by 8 bases and J by 11 bases, and 15 bases separated the two germline ends. The CDR3 sequence is 11 residues long. CDR3 region: CASGPYASAFF. As DNA, the CDR3 is TGCGCCAGCGGGCCTTATGCGTCGGCTTTCTTT.

The CDR3 reads CASSLEANTEAFF. The CDR3 DNA reads as TGTGCCAGCAGCTTAGAGGCGAACACTGAAGCTTTCTTT. The V and J genes are TRBV11-3 and TRBJ1-1, with no clear D. The germline V and J ends were trimmed by 0 bases and 1 base, with 3 bases remaining between them. This CDR3 is built from 13 residues. Looked up from germline, CDR1 is SGHNT and CDR2 is YENEEA.